One sample yielded the 26 T cell receptor beta chains listed below, sequenced in a study of cytomegalovirus exposure and HLA in healthy donors. The primer mix had 60 Vbeta and 13 Jbeta primers. The data were produced by immunoSEQ multiplex PCR, yet TCRdb's version contains in-frame clones alone and is incomplete. The data contain roughly 140,000 clones, approximately 80% of them singletons. What was sequenced was PBMCs. Receptors were obtained from a man aged 25-40 years in good health and CMV-seropositive.

The rearrangement links TRBV6-5 to TRBJ2-7, with 10 bases aligning to TRBD2. Trimming cost V 6 bases and J 3 bases; bases outside gene matches: 8. In germline, CDR1 is MNHEY, CDR2 SVGAGI. The CDR3 is made up of 15 amino acids. In DNA, the CDR3 is TGTGCCAGCAGCCTGACACTAGCGGGATTCTACGAGCAGTACTTC. Amino acid sequence: CASSLTLAGFYEQYF.

The rearrangement uses TRBV4-3 and TRBJ2-2, with 7 bases lining up with TRBD2. Germline loops: CDR1 LGHNA, CDR2 YSLEER. The trim removed 4 bases at V and 6 bases at J, leaving 11 bases unmatched. The CDR3 is made up of 16 amino acids. The CDR3 sequence is CASSPGGGGWAGELFF. The CDR3 nucleotides read TGCGCCAGCAGCCCAGGTGGCGGGGGTTGGGCCGGGGAGCTGTTTTTT.

The chain employs TRBV6-1 and TRBJ2-7; D might be TRBD2 (5 bases). CDR1 and CDR2 from the germline V gene are MNHNS and SASEGT. Trimming stripped 6 bases from V and 3 bases from J, with 18 bases between. CDR3 length: 15 amino acids. The CDR3 spells CASREPRDGVYEQYF. The CDR3 DNA sequence: TGTGCCAGCAGGGAGCCCCGGGATGGCGTCTACGAGCAGTACTTC.

This sequence joins TRBV19 and TRBJ1-1; 8 bases align to TRBD1. From germline, CDR1 is LNHDA and CDR2 SQIVND (reference sequence). The CDR3 runs to 11 residues. Trimming removed 6 bases from V and 10 bases from J; junction bases left unmatched: 4. For the CDR3, the DNA is TGTGCCAGTAGGGGACAGGTAGGAGCTTTCTTT. This translates into CASRGQVGAFF.

CDR3 bases: TGTGCCAGCTCATGGGGACTAGCGGGTGTGAGCTCCTACGAGCAGTACTTC. Translating it yields CASSWGLAGVSSYEQYF. The genes are TRBV18 and TRBJ2-7, with 12 bases that match TRBD2. V lost 5 bases and J lost 0; bases outside the gene matches: 8. CDR1 KGHSH and CDR2 LQKENI come from the germline V gene. The CDR3 has 17 residues.

This clone has only a few counts. This CDR3 is also generated by other DNA sequences in the sample. V usage is TRBV28 and J usage is TRBJ1-1; TRBD1 matches 7 bases. The CDR3 is made up of 14 amino acids. The germline V gene encodes CDR1 MDHEN and CDR2 SYDVKM. The V and J ends lost 5 bases and 0 bases, in that order; junction bases with no gene match: 3. The chain's CDR3 is CASSPDRLNTEAFF. CDR3 DNA sequence: TGTGCCAGCAGTCCGGACAGGTTGAACACTGAAGCTTTCTTT. Drawing the rest from reference TRBV28 and TRBJ1-1, the complete variable domain is DVKVTQSSRYLVKRTGEKVFLECVQDMDHENMFWYRQDPGLGLRLIYFSYDVKMKEKGDIPEGYSVSREKKERFSLILESASTNQTSMYLCASSPDRLNTEAFFGQGTRLTVV.

The chain is built from TRBV15 and TRBJ1-5; possible D gene TRBD1, 6 bases. This CDR3 contains 16 residues. Trimming stripped 1 base from V and 6 bases from J, with 16 bases between. CDR1 and CDR2 from the germline V gene are LNHNV and YYDKDF (reference sequence). The CDR3, as DNA: TGTGCCACCAGCAGAGGGATAAACAGGGTTGGTCAGCCCCAGCATTTT. It codes for CATSRGINRVGQPQHF.

The chain has TRBV5-1 and TRBJ2-7, with unresolved D. The V end was cut by 3 bases, the J end by 3 bases, with 10 bases between. Germline loops: CDR1 SGHRS, CDR2 YFSETQ. The CDR3 runs 13 residues. The CDR3 DNA is TGCGCCAGCAGCTATACCTACCGCTACGAGCAGTACTTC. It yields the protein CASSYTYRYEQYF.

In its sample, this clone was seen a few times. The V call is TRBV6-5, the J call TRBJ2-7; D is unresolved. The CDR3 runs 14 residues. The germline V and J ends were trimmed by 6 bases and 6 bases, with 18 bases remaining between them. Germline-derived CDR1 and CDR2 are MNHEY and SVGAGI. The CDR3 DNA follows: TGTGCCAGCAGCCCGGTCATCGGTCACTCCGAGCAGTACTTC. Translating it yields CASSPVIGHSEQYF.

As DNA, the CDR3 is TGTGCCCGCACACAGGGGGCAGGTGAAACTGAAGCTTTCTTT. It is translated as CARTQGAGETEAFF. The rearrangement joins TRBV30 to TRBJ1-1; 9 bases line up with TRBD1. The CDR3 runs to 14 residues. Germline CDR1 GTSNPN, CDR2 SVGIG (reference sequence). V shed 8 bases and J 5 bases; nucleotides not matched to a gene: 12.

The chain uses TRBV5-1 and TRBJ1-1, with a tentative D call TRBD1 (6 bases). The CDR3 has 14 residues. Trimming pared 4 bases from V and 2 bases from J, leaving 12 bases between. Germline lookup yields CDR1 SGHRS and CDR2 YFSETQ. CDR3 DNA sequence: TGCGCCAGCAGCACAGGGAAAGGAAACACTGAAGCTTTCTTT. Protein product: CASSTGKGNTEAFF. Based on the CDR3 plus reference TRBV5-1 and TRBJ1-1, the full variable domain is KAGVTQTPRYLIKTRGQQVTLSCSPISGHRSVSWYQQTPGQGLQFLFEYFSETQRNKGNFPGRFSGRQFSNSRSEMNVSTLELGDSALYLCASSTGKGNTEAFFGQGTRLTVV.

Concerning this clone itself: The same CDR3 also results from other DNA sequences found in this sample. The chain recombines TRBV5-1 with TRBJ2-7; TRBD1 matches 7 bases. This CDR3 has 14 amino acids. V shed 0 bases, J shed 2 bases, and the junction held 2 bases outside the gene matches. Germline V gives CDR1 SGHRS, CDR2 YFSETQ. The CDR3 spells CASSLGQGAYEQYF. DNA of the CDR3: TGCGCCAGCAGCTTGGGCCAGGGGGCCTACGAGCAGTACTTC.

The table lists this clone with a count of one. This is likely a read error, given that the CDR3 carries no conserved phenylalanine or tryptophan at its end. The limits of the CDR3 on the DNA are not certain, so only TCRdb's listed CDR3 is given. The V and J genes are TRBV21-1 and TRBJ2-7; the table assigns TRBD1, which was not confirmed against the DNA. TRBV21-1 is termed a pseudogene. The CDR3 sequence runs 14 residues, both termini included. The CDR3 loop reads CASRTAFFRTIQSI.

The chain has TRBV2 and TRBJ1-2; possibly TRBD1 for D (5 bases). V lost 4 bases, J lost 3 bases, and 12 bases lay in between. The length of the CDR3 is 14 residues. In germline, CDR1 is SNHLY, CDR2 FYNNEI. This chain's CDR3 is CASSARGLDYGYTF. Here the CDR3 DNA reads TGTGCCAGCAGTGCGCGGGGCTTGGACTATGGCTACACCTTC.

The rearrangement uses TRBV29-1 and TRBJ2-5; D gene ambiguous. Germline V lookup: CDR1 SQVTM, CDR2 ANQGSEA. The CDR3 totals 11 residues. Trimming pared 5 bases from V and 2 bases from J, leaving 6 bases between. CDR3: CSVRQQETQYF. The DNA for the CDR3 is TGCAGCGTTCGCCAGCAAGAGACCCAGTACTTC. The whole variable domain, filled in from reference TRBV29-1 and TRBJ2-5, reads SAVISQKPSRDICQRGTSLTIQCQVDSQVTMMFWYRQQPGQSLTLIATANQGSEATYESGFVIDKFPISRPNLTFSTLTVSNMSPEDSSIYLCSVRQQETQYFGPGTRLLVL.

The gene calls are TRBV7-2 and TRBJ1-2; 9 bases match TRBD1. V shed 5 bases, J shed 9 bases, and the junction held 16 bases outside the gene matches. The CDR3 is made up of 16 amino acids. Germline V gene data show CDR1 as SGHTA and CDR2 as FQGNSA. The CDR3 nucleotides are TGTGCCAGCAGCCCCCGACAGGGGGTGAGGGTCGGAAGCTACACCTTC. Translation: CASSPRQGVRVGSYTF.

This rearrangement joins TRBV7-9 to TRBJ2-7; D remains unclear. The length of the CDR3 is 13 residues. The germline V and J ends were trimmed by 3 bases and 6 bases, with 12 bases remaining between them. Per germline, CDR1 SEHNR and CDR2 FQNEAQ (reference sequence). CDR3 residues: CASSFPGIGEQYF. As DNA, the CDR3 is TGTGCCAGCAGCTTCCCAGGAATCGGCGAGCAGTACTTC. The full variable domain, in which reference TRBV7-9 and TRBJ2-7 provide the parts outside the CDR3, is DTGVSQNPRHKITKRGQNVTFRCDPISEHNRLYWYRQTLGQGPEFLTYFQNEAQLEKSRLLSDRFSAERPKGSFSTLEIQRTEQGDSAMYLCASSFPGIGEQYFGPGTRLTVT.

The rearrangement uses TRBV30 and TRBJ1-4; no clear D. Trimming cost V 0 bases and J 7 bases, with 15 bases left between them. The CDR3 is 15 amino acids. Germline V gene lookup returns CDR1 GTSNPN and CDR2 SVGIG (reference sequence). CDR3 in DNA: TGTGCCTGGAGTGTATTGGCGGGATCGAGTGAAAAACTGTTTTTT. This gives the protein CAWSVLAGSSEKLFF.

The V call is TRBV9, the J call TRBJ1-3, with no clear D. Trimming stripped 0 bases from V and 5 bases from J, with 12 bases between. Per the germline V gene, CDR1 is SGDLS and CDR2 is YYNGEE. This CDR3 region has 15 residues. The CDR3 loop reads CASSVDRSSRNTIYF. Here the CDR3 DNA reads TGTGCCAGCAGCGTAGACCGGTCGTCTAGAAACACCATATATTTT.

The CDR3 DNA reads TGTGCCAGTAGTTCATCAGGGGGCAGGAACACTGAAGCTTTCTTT. As protein: CASSSSGGRNTEAFF. This chain links TRBV19 with TRBJ1-1; TRBD1 matches 8 bases. V lost 5 bases to trimming and J lost 1 base; unmatched junction nucleotides: 6. Germline V gene lookup returns CDR1 LNHDA and CDR2 SQIVND (reference sequence). This CDR3 has 15 residues.

The rearrangement joins TRBV10-1 to TRBJ2-1; the D is unclear. The CDR3 runs to 13 residues. Germline values: CDR1 WNHNN, CDR2 SYGVQD (reference sequence). The V end was cut by 3 bases, the J end by 3 bases, with 6 bases between. CDR3 region: CASSDYSYNEQFF. The CDR3 region has the DNA TGCGCCAGCAGTGACTACAGCTACAATGAGCAGTTCTTC.

The chain links TRBV5-1 to TRBJ1-2; TRBD1 is a possible D gene (5 bases). V dropped 0 bases and J dropped 10 bases, with 13 bases sitting between them. The CDR3 consists of 13 residues. Germline V gene sequence: CDR1 SGHRS, CDR2 YFSETQ. CDR3 in DNA: TGCGCCAGCAGCTTGGAGCAGGGCAGACCCTACACCTTC. It is translated as CASSLEQGRPYTF.

The rearrangement joins TRBV29-1 to TRBJ2-7; 8 positions match TRBD1. The CDR3 spans 11 residues. The V and J ends lost 1 base and 11 bases, in that order; junction bases with no gene match: 4. Germline V CDR1 and CDR2: SQVTM, ANQGSEA. CDR3 amino acids: CSVEGQGAEYF. The CDR3 coding sequence is TGCAGCGTTGAAGGGCAGGGGGCGGAGTACTTC.

This clone has a single count. This chain connects TRBV28 to TRBJ1-6; 8 nucleotides line up with TRBD1. The ends lost 8 bases at V and 13 bases at J; junction bases unmatched: 13. The CDR3 is 14 residues long. The germline V gene encodes CDR1 MDHEN and CDR2 SYDVKM. CDR3 sequence reads: CASDKQGVDRPLHF. In nucleotides, the CDR3 is TGTGCCAGCGACAAACAGGGGGTGGATAGGCCCCTCCACTTT.

The rearrangement links TRBV27 to TRBJ2-1; 11 nucleotides match TRBD1. The junction had 4 bases not matched to a gene; V was cut back by 0 bases and J by 3 bases. Germline values: CDR1 MNHEY, CDR2 SMNVEV (reference sequence). The CDR3 sequence is 17 residues long. The CDR3 DNA reads TGTGCCAGCAGTTTATCGCGGACAGGGGGCCTCTACAATGAGCAGTTCTTC. Translation: CASSLSRTGGLYNEQFF.

The CDR3 nucleotides read TGTGCCTGGAGGGGCCTTAGAGGGAGCCTCTACAATGAGCAGTTCTTC. The encoded protein is CAWRGLRGSLYNEQFF. The chain uses TRBV30 and TRBJ2-1, with D possibly TRBD2 on 5 matching bases. V lost 3 bases and J 3 bases, leaving 18 bases between the germline ends. The CDR3 is made up of 16 amino acids. Germline V lookup: CDR1 GTSNPN, CDR2 SVGIG (reference sequence).